The 6 T cell receptor beta chains below were found in one sample sequenced in a study of T cell changes during pregnancy in multiple sclerosis. Here immunoSEQ multiplex PCR was the method, and the copy in TCRdb shows in-frame clones only, minus some. There are tens of thousands of clones in the sample; 84% occur only once, and about 0.64% lies in the top ten. The material sequenced was CD4+ T cells from peripheral blood mononuclear cells, taken before pregnancy. These receptors originate from a female donor with multiple sclerosis, enrolled in a pregnancy study.

The chain carries TRBV5-1 and TRBJ1-3; D is undetermined. The CDR3 is 13 residues long. Germline CDR1 reads SGHRS; CDR2 reads YFSETQ. The V end lost 2 bases, the J end lost 6 bases, and 9 bases lay between the germline ends. CDR3 sequence (DNA): TGCGCCAGCAGCTTCTCAGAGGAAAACACCATATATTTT. Translated, it gives CASSFSEENTIYF.

The chain uses TRBV6-1 and TRBJ2-7; tentative D call: TRBD1 (5 bases). The V and J ends lost 6 bases and 3 bases respectively, with 9 bases between them. CDR3 length: 12 residues. Germline V gene sequence: CDR1 MNHNS, CDR2 SASEGT. The CDR3 is CASSGHFYEQYF. The CDR3 bases are TGTGCCAGCAGCGGACATTTCTACGAGCAGTACTTC.

This chain uses TRBV5-1 with TRBJ2-4, with TRBD1 as a possible D gene (5 bases). The CDR3 totals 14 residues. The V end was cut by 5 bases, the J end by 7 bases, with 16 bases between. Looked up from germline, CDR1 is SGHRS and CDR2 is YFSETQ. CDR3 sequence (DNA): TGCGCCAGCAGTCTCCAGGGATCGTCGAACATTCAGTACTTC. Translated: CASSLQGSSNIQYF.

The CDR3 region has the DNA TGCAGTTCCAGTCCGGGGGATGGCTACACCTTC. It specifies CSSSPGDGYTF. V and J are TRBV20-1 and TRBJ1-2, with TRBD1 as a possible D gene (5 bases). CDR1 and CDR2 from the germline V gene are DFQATT and SNEGSKA (reference sequence). The CDR3 is made up of 11 amino acids. Trimming removed 8 bases at V and 6 bases at J, with 13 bases between.

The CDR3 DNA sequence: TGTGCCAGCTCGCCCCCCGACGGACAGCCAATGCGGGAGCAGTACTTC. This encodes CASSPPDGQPMREQYF. The chain combines TRBV18 with TRBJ2-7, with D possibly being TRBD1 (6 bases). Germline CDR1 and CDR2: KGHSH and LQKENI. Trimming shortened V by 6 bases and J by 7 bases, and 25 bases separated the two germline ends. The CDR3 consists of 16 residues.

This rearrangement joins TRBV13 to TRBJ2-1; 12 bases map to TRBD2. Germline CDR1 and CDR2: PRHDT and FYEKMQ (reference sequence). V shed 5 bases and J 4 bases; nucleotides not matched to a gene: 15. The CDR3 has 19 residues. CDR3 sequence reads: CASSRSTSGRFGVYNEQFF. In DNA, the CDR3 is TGTGCCAGCAGCCGCTCGACTAGCGGGAGATTTGGGGTGTACAATGAGCAGTTCTTC.